A single sample gave rise to the 10 T cell receptor beta chains below, sequenced in a study of blood T cells in healthy people across ages. The use of a sample-barcoded 5' primer and a J-beta primer mix characterized a second PCR of about 7 to 12 cycles. TCRdb recomputed calls from the 5' RACE reads with MiXCR, one row per CDR3 protein. This table has roughly 1.9 million distinct CDR3 sequences, approximately 40% appearing once. The sequencing sample was made of blood. Every receptor here comes from a human donor in good health.

The chain uses TRBV6-5 and TRBJ2-4, with D hard to call. The end of the DNA aligns better with TRBJ2-5, so the J call may be wrong. The CDR3 is made up of 11 amino acids. Germline lookup yields CDR1 MNHEY and CDR2 SVGAGI. The CDR3 here is CASTAEETQYF. In DNA form, the CDR3 reads TGTGCCAGCACGGCGGAAGAGACCCAGTACTTC.

The chain employs TRBV7-9 and TRBJ2-7; no clear D. V shed 0 bases and J shed 12 bases, with 15 bases lying between them. The germline V gene encodes CDR1 SEHNR and CDR2 FQNEAQ (reference sequence). The CDR3 spans 13 residues. CDR3 bases: TGTGCCAGCAGCTTAGCTCGCGAACAGTTGGCGTACTTC. It yields the protein CASSLAREQLAYF.

V gene TRBV5-1 combines with J gene TRBJ2-3; D is unresolved. Germline V CDR1 and CDR2: SGHRS, YFSETQ. The V end was cut by 3 bases, the J end by 3 bases, with 8 bases between. The CDR3 sequence is 13 residues long. CDR3: CASSSLPTDTQYF. In nucleotides, the CDR3 is TGCGCCAGCAGCTCGTTACCTACAGATACGCAGTATTTT.

The V gene is TRBV7-2, the J gene TRBJ1-6; D is undetermined. The V gene lost 1 base and the J gene lost 10 bases, with 17 bases spanning the gap. This CDR3 has 16 residues. In germline, CDR1 is SGHTA, CDR2 FQGNSA. CDR3 sequence (DNA): TGTGCCAGCAGCTTAGGGAAGGTCGGTACTGGATCACCCCTCCACTTT. Protein sequence: CASSLGKVGTGSPLHF.

This clonotype came up once. The chain joins TRBV7-8 to TRBJ2-5, with D possibly matching TRBD1 (6 bases). Germline CDR1 and CDR2: SGHVS and FQNEAQ. Trimming stripped 5 bases from V and 3 bases from J, with 13 bases between. CDR3 length: 14 amino acids. CDR3 coding DNA: TGTGCCAGCAGCAACCGGGACAATAAAGAGACCCAGTACTTC. Translated: CASSNRDNKETQYF.

This clonotype has a count of ten or more. The chain couples TRBV7-9 to TRBJ1-6; D is uncertain. There are 15 residues in the CDR3. The V end lost 5 bases, the J end lost 4 bases, and 12 bases lay between the germline ends. Looked up from germline, CDR1 is SEHNR and CDR2 is FQNEAQ (reference sequence). This CDR3 reads CASSPRRNYNSPLHF. In nucleotides, the CDR3 is TGTGCCAGCAGCCCACGCCGGAATTATAATTCACCCCTCCACTTT.

A remark on this clonotype: The germline gene is not matched at one end of the junction; a read error may be the cause. V usage is TRBV12-3 or TRBV12-4 and J usage is TRBJ2-1, with TRBD2 matching 9 bases. CDR3 size: 15 residues. The CDR3 loop is CASGLFGGGAHEQFF. The CDR3 region has the DNA TGTGCCAGCGGTTTATTCGGCGGGGGGGCGCACGAGCAGTTCTTC.

Regarding this clonotype: A much larger clone differs by one base, so this may be a read error. V is TRBV11-2 and J is TRBJ1-4; 8 bases fit TRBD1. This CDR3 region has 16 residues. V shed 4 bases, J shed 7 bases, and the junction held 11 bases outside the gene matches. Germline loops: CDR1 SGHAT, CDR2 FQNNGV. CDR3 sequence reads: CASSSIDRGPSEKLFF. The CDR3 coding sequence is TGTGCCAGCAGCTCCATAGACAGGGGCCCTAGTGAAAAACTGTTTTTT.

Comment on this clonotype: Germline is not matched at one junction end, which may reflect a read error. V is TRBV15 and J is TRBJ1-5; D uncertain. This CDR3 spans 12 amino acids. Germline values: CDR1 LNHNV, CDR2 YYDKDF (reference sequence). The CDR3 here is CATSRDYQPQHF. In nucleotides, the CDR3 is TGTGCCACCAGTAGAGATTATCAGCCCCAGCATTTT. Complete variable domain (other parts from reference TRBV15 and TRBJ1-5): DAMVIQNPRYQVTQFGKPVTLSCSQTLNHNVMYWYQQKSSQAPKLLFHYYDKDFNNEADTPDNFQSRRPNTSFCFLDIRSPGLGDTAMYLCATSRDYQPQHFGDGTRLSIL.

In its sample, this clonotype was seen a few times. The V and J genes are TRBV29-1 and TRBJ1-2, with 9 bases fitting TRBD1. The junction had 15 bases not matched to a gene; V was cut back by 7 bases and J by 6 bases. Germline assignment: CDR1 SQVTM and CDR2 ANQGSEA. CDR3 size: 15 residues. Here the CDR3 DNA reads TGCAGCGATCAACGCCCGACAGGGGGTTCGCATGGCTACACCTTC. This sequence encodes CSDQRPTGGSHGYTF. Full variable domain (outside the CDR3, taken from reference TRBV29-1 and TRBJ1-2): SAVISQKPSRDICQRGTSLTIQCQVDSQVTMMFWYRQQPGQSLTLIATANQGSEATYESGFVIDKFPISRPNLTFSTLTVSNMSPEDSSIYLCSDQRPTGGSHGYTFGSGTRLTVV.